Listed here are 8 T cell receptor beta chains from one sample, sequenced in a study of T cells expressing NK-cell markers (dated by TCRdb to 2019 to 2021). Receptor libraries were prepared by 5' RACE. TCRdb records Illumina HiSeq 2000 as the sequencer. Each CDR3 protein sequence appears as one entry after TCRdb reprocessed the reads, and no DNA is included. The sample's own table lists roughly 430,000 distinct CDR3 sequences. Less than 7.5% of the sample lies in the top ten. The source material was blood T cells: a sorted CD56 or NKG2C T cell subset, CD4+ or CD8+ T cells, or bulk PBMC T cells (not recorded which). These receptors were collected from a woman between 18 and 69 years old in good health.

The chain links TRBV2 to TRBJ1-1; TCRdb proposes TRBD1, but this gene call is untestable without DNA. The CDR3 sequence is 14 residues long. Germline CDR1 reads SNHLY; CDR2 reads FYNNEI. The CDR3 loop reads CASLGTALNTEAFF.

J is TRBJ2-3 and V is TRBV6-5; TCRdb names TRBD2, which stays unverified in the absence of DNA. This CDR3 has 18 residues. From germline, CDR1 is MNHEY and CDR2 SVGAGI. The CDR3 region is CASSSPPGGSGSTDTQYF.

This chain connects TRBV9 to TRBJ1-2; the D gene TCRdb calls, TRBD1, cannot be checked with no DNA. The germline CDR1 and CDR2 sequences are SGDLS and YYNGEE. The CDR3 consists of 13 residues. CDR3 loop: CASSVSQGYGYTF.

V is TRBV5-6 and J is TRBJ1-6; without DNA, the TCRdb call of TRBD1 cannot be checked. The CDR3 length is 15 residues. Germline loops: CDR1 SGHDT, CDR2 YYEEEE. CDR3 sequence: CASSLYGGYNSPLHF.

This chain joins TRBV5-4 and TRBJ2-3. CDR3 length: 12 residues. Germline V gives CDR1 SGHNT, CDR2 YYREEE (reference sequence). CDR3 sequence: CASSSQADTQYF.

This chain links TRBV7-2 with TRBJ2-1; TCRdb gives TRBD2 as the D gene, but with no DNA this cannot be confirmed. This CDR3 contains 15 residues. Germline V gene lookup returns CDR1 SGHTA and CDR2 FQGNSA. CDR3: CASSFGFRGSNEQFF.

The gene calls are TRBV30 and TRBJ1-4. In germline, CDR1 is GTSNPN, CDR2 SVGIG (reference sequence). The CDR3 sequence is 16 residues long. The CDR3 here is CAWSVGQRATNEKLFF.

The chain recombines TRBV6-1 with TRBJ2-5; TCRdb lists TRBD1, though no DNA is available to test this call. The V gene's germline CDR1 is MNHNS and CDR2 SASEGT. The CDR3 consists of 14 residues. CDR3 residues: CANSPRGVQETQYF.